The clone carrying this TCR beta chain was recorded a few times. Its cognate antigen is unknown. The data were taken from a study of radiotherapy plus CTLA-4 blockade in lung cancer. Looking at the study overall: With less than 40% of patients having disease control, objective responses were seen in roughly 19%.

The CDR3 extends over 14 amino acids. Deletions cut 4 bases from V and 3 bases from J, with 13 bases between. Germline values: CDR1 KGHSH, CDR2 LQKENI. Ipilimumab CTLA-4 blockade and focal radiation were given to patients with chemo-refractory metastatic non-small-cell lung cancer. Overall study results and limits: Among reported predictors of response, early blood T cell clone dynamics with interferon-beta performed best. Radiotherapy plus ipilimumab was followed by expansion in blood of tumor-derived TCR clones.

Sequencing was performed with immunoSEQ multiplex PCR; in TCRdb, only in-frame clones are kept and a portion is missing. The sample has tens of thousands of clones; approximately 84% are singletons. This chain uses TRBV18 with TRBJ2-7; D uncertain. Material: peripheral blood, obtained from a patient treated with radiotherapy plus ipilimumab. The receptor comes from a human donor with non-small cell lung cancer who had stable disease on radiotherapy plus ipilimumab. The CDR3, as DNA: TGTGCCAGCTCACAAACTTCCGGGCACTACGAGCAGTACTTC. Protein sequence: CASSQTSGHYEQYF.